The 21 T cell receptor beta chains presented below share a single source sample, sequenced in a study of early T cells in non-severe SARS-CoV-2 infection. Via MiXCR, TCRdb re-called the 5' RACE reads, giving one row per CDR3 protein. The data contain 45,000 to 55,000 distinct CDR3 sequences, around 10% of them singletons. Sequencing was performed on whole blood. The receptors were gathered from an adult who was a healthcare worker with PCR-confirmed SARS-CoV-2 infection or an uninfected control (not recorded which).

The gene calls are TRBV10-1 and TRBJ1-1; D is possibly TRBD1 (5 bases). V shed 3 bases and J shed 3 bases, with 11 bases lying between them. Per the germline V gene, CDR1 is WNHNN and CDR2 is SYGVQD (reference sequence). This CDR3 comprises 14 residues. CDR3 DNA sequence: TGCGCCAGCAGTGAATACAGGAGGGACACTGAAGCTTTCTTT. As protein: CASSEYRRDTEAFF.

The CDR3 DNA reads as TGCAGCGCTCGCTCAGAATACGAGCAGTACTTC. Amino acids: CSARSEYEQYF. This chain joins TRBV29-1 and TRBJ2-7; unclear D gene. Germline CDR1 SQVTM, CDR2 ANQGSEA. The CDR3 is made up of 11 amino acids. The ends were cut back, 7 bases at V and 4 bases at J, with 11 bases in the middle.

In its sample, this clonotype was seen a few times. This chain connects TRBV11-2 to TRBJ2-1; 8 nucleotides align to TRBD2. Per germline, CDR1 SGHAT and CDR2 FQNNGV. This CDR3 has 13 amino acids. J lost 7 bases, V lost 5 bases, and 4 bases had no gene match. The CDR3, as DNA: TGTGCCAGCAGCCCCAGCGGGAGAAATGAGCAGTTCTTC. It specifies CASSPSGRNEQFF.

The chain uses TRBV7-3 and TRBJ2-7; no firm D call. The CDR3 spans 14 residues. The V gene lost 5 bases and the J gene lost 1 base, with 12 bases spanning the gap. Germline-derived CDR1 and CDR2 are SGHTA and FQGTGA. This CDR3 reads CASSPQIGSYEQYF. CDR3 bases: TGTGCCAGCAGCCCACAGATCGGGTCCTACGAGCAGTACTTC.

This clonotype came up a few times. DNA for the CDR3: TGTGCCAGCAGCTTTTCGGACAGCTATAATTCACCCCTCCACTTT. It encodes CASSFSDSYNSPLHF. V is TRBV9 and J is TRBJ1-6; D is possibly TRBD1 (6 bases). This CDR3 comprises 15 residues. CDR1 is SGDLS and CDR2 is YYNGEE in the germline V gene. Trimming cost V 4 bases and J 3 bases, with 11 bases left between them.

This chain joins TRBV10-3 and TRBJ2-3, with 9 bases aligning to TRBD1. V shed 10 bases, J shed 1 base, and the junction held 6 bases outside the gene matches. The CDR3 has 14 residues. Germline V gives CDR1 ENHRY, CDR2 SYGVKD. CDR3 bases: TGTGCCACCACAGGGGGCGCAGGCACAGATACGCAGTATTTT. Encoded protein: CATTGGAGTDTQYF.

There are many counts of this clonotype. This chain connects TRBV20-1 to TRBJ2-1; 7 bases are a match to TRBD1. There are 13 residues in the CDR3. Germline lookup yields CDR1 DFQATT and CDR2 SNEGSKA (reference sequence). The CDR3 DNA reads as TGCAGGGCCAATGACAGGGCCTACAATGAGCAGTTCTTC. This encodes CRANDRAYNEQFF.

This clonotype was seen more than once but under ten times. This chain uses TRBV11-2 with TRBJ2-7; D gene uncertain. Germline-derived CDR1 and CDR2 are SGHAT and FQNNGV. This CDR3 has 14 amino acids. V shed 6 bases and J shed 2 bases, with 14 bases lying between them. In DNA form, the CDR3 reads TGTGCCAGCAGTTCGCGGCGACCGCCCTACGAGCAGTACTTC. This codes for CASSSRRPPYEQYF.

This clonotype was seen at least ten times. This chain connects TRBV2 to TRBJ1-1, with D possibly matching TRBD1 (5 bases). The length of the CDR3 is 13 residues. The V gene lost 11 bases and the J gene lost 0 bases, with 13 bases spanning the gap. Germline V gene lookup returns CDR1 SNHLY and CDR2 FYNNEI. The CDR3 loop is CAGRQNMNTEAFF. As DNA, the CDR3 is TGTGCCGGACGACAGAACATGAACACTGAAGCTTTCTTT.

Comment on this clonotype: The CDR3 end shows no conserved phenylalanine or tryptophan, and so a read error is likely. This chain connects TRBV25-1 to TRBJ2-7; D is unclear. Germline V gene data show CDR1 as MGHDK and CDR2 as SYGVNS. Trimming shortened V by 5 bases and J by 2 bases, and 4 bases separated the two germline ends. This CDR3 region has 11 residues. The CDR3 region is CASSQAYEQYS. The CDR3 DNA is TGTGCCAGCAGTCAAGCCTACGAGCAGTACTCC.

This chain uses TRBV11-2 with TRBJ1-3; perhaps TRBD1 as D (5 bases). The CDR3 contains 16 residues. V lost 5 bases, J lost 0 bases, and 14 bases lay in between. Per germline, CDR1 SGHAT and CDR2 FQNNGV. The CDR3 nucleotides read TGTGCCAGCAGCCTCTCTACAGGTATCTCTGGAAACACCATATATTTT. Translating it yields CASSLSTGISGNTIYF. The full variable domain, in which reference TRBV11-2 and TRBJ1-3 provide the parts outside the CDR3, is EAGVAQSPRYKIIEKRQSVAFWCNPISGHATLYWYQQILGQGPKLLIQFQNNGVVDDSQLPKDRFSAERLKGVDSTLKIQPAKLEDSAVYLCASSLSTGISGNTIYFGEGSWLTVV.

This chain links TRBV20-1 with TRBJ2-3, with D perhaps TRBD2 (5 bases). Trimming left V 5 bases short and J 7 bases short, with 10 bases between. This CDR3 is 11 amino acids long. The V gene's germline CDR1 is DFQATT and CDR2 SNEGSKA (reference sequence). CDR3 in amino acids: CSAFSANTQYF. In nucleotides, the CDR3 is TGCAGTGCTTTTAGCGCAAATACGCAGTATTTT.

This clonotype turned up a few times. The chain has TRBV24-1 and TRBJ2-1; D perhaps matches TRBD2 (5 bases). The V end was cut by 2 bases, the J end by 7 bases, with 17 bases between. This CDR3 comprises 16 residues. The germline V gene has CDR1 KGHDR and CDR2 SFDVKD. The CDR3 nucleotides are TGTGCCACCAGTGATTCGGGCCGACTACATGGGAATGAGCAGTTCTTC. Translation gives CATSDSGRLHGNEQFF.

This clonotype was picked up many times. The V gene is TRBV11-2, the J gene TRBJ2-2; TRBD2 matches at 7 bases. Germline CDR1 reads SGHAT; CDR2 reads FQNNGV. This CDR3 contains 13 residues. J was trimmed by 7 bases and V by 5 bases; bases with no gene match: 4. CDR3 protein: CASSPTSHGELFF. The CDR3 nucleotides read TGTGCCAGCAGCCCGACTAGCCACGGGGAGCTGTTTTTT. Combining the CDR3 with reference TRBV11-2 and TRBJ2-2 gives the whole variable domain EAGVAQSPRYKIIEKRQSVAFWCNPISGHATLYWYQQILGQGPKLLIQFQNNGVVDDSQLPKDRFSAERLKGVDSTLKIQPAKLEDSAVYLCASSPTSHGELFFGEGSRLTVL.

V gene TRBV3-1 combines with J gene TRBJ2-3; 7 bases agree with TRBD2. Germline V CDR1 and CDR2: LGHDT, YNNKEL (reference sequence). Losses at the gene ends were 2 bases for V and 12 bases for J; bases not matched to a gene: 2. This CDR3 spans 11 amino acids. The CDR3 region has the DNA TGTGCCAGCAGCCAACAGACTAGCCAGTATTTT. This sequence encodes CASSQQTSQYF.

This clonotype was counted between two and nine times. The chain is built from TRBV19 and TRBJ1-5; D ambiguous. Between the trimmed V and J ends, which lost 5 bases and 0 bases, there was a span of 14 bases. The CDR3 extends over 16 amino acids. Looked up from germline, CDR1 is LNHDA and CDR2 is SQIVND (reference sequence). CDR3 amino acids: CASSSSASYSNQPQHF. CDR3 nucleotide sequence: TGTGCCAGTAGTTCTTCCGCGTCCTATAGCAATCAGCCCCAGCATTTT.

This chain connects TRBV7-3 to TRBJ2-1; the D is unclear. CDR1 SGHTA and CDR2 FQGTGA come from the germline V gene. CDR3 length equals 17 residues. The V end lost 2 bases, the J end lost 4 bases, and 18 bases lay between the germline ends. The CDR3 reads CASSLGKGGLEYNEQFF. The CDR3 bases are TGTGCCAGCAGCTTAGGAAAGGGCGGCCTGGAATACAATGAGCAGTTCTTC.

This clonotype came up many times. The genes are TRBV6-2 or TRBV6-3 and TRBJ1-5; the D is unclear. Germline V gives CDR1 MNHEY, CDR2 SVGEGT. Trimming cost V 5 bases and J 6 bases, with 23 bases left between them. The length of the CDR3 is 17 residues. The CDR3 DNA reads TGTGCCAGCAGTGGCCCCGCACCGATCCCGATAGGTCAGCCCCAGCATTTT. As protein: CASSGPAPIPIGQPQHF.

This clonotype appeared many times. The chain combines TRBV20-1 with TRBJ1-6; D is undetermined. CDR3 length: 15 amino acids. Trimming shortened V by 1 base and J by 3 bases, and 10 bases separated the two germline ends. CDR1 and CDR2 from the germline V gene are DFQATT and SNEGSKA (reference sequence). The CDR3: CSARVSGDYNSPLHF. As DNA, the CDR3 is TGCAGTGCTAGAGTCTCCGGGGACTATAATTCACCCCTCCACTTT.

For this clonotype: It may be a read error: a sequence one base away is much more abundant. The chain has TRBV6-6 and TRBJ2-5; D unclear. This CDR3 has 11 amino acids. Between the trimmed V and J ends, which lost 10 bases and 2 bases, there was a span of 8 bases. Germline V gene data show CDR1 as MNHNY and CDR2 as SVGAGI (reference sequence). CDR3 bases: TGTGCCAACAGCGCGCAAGAGACCCAGTACTTC. It encodes CANSAQETQYF.

This clonotype has a count of ten or more. CDR3 in DNA: TGCAGCGTTGGGTCCGGTCAGGGAAAGAACACTGAAGCTTTCTTT. Translation: CSVGSGQGKNTEAFF. The rearrangement links TRBV29-1 to TRBJ1-1; perhaps TRBD1 as D (5 bases). This CDR3 is 15 amino acids long. V lost 4 bases, J lost 1 base, and 16 bases lay in between. Germline CDR1 is SQVTM and CDR2 is ANQGSEA.